This T cell receptor (beta chain) is drawn from a study of blood T cell repertoires in COVID-19. Study at large: The study drew acute and convalescent COVID-19 samples from the United States, Italy and Spain. From T cells, B-cell-depleted T cells, or PBMCs came the material, which was cDNA or gDNA.

In the source study's methods: Estimates of nucleated cell counts were drawn from the amplification of reference gene primers. This table comes from immunoSEQ multiplex PCR, and its TCRdb copy is limited to in-frame clones, with some not included. Clone size and V and J calls were adopted from that table, with D and trimming inferred from the DNA. The sample records about 150,000 clones, about 88% being singletons. Seattle researchers signed up patients amid active infection and tracked them longitudinally. V dropped 6 bases and J dropped 1 base, with 22 bases sitting between them. CDR1 and CDR2 from the germline V gene are SEHNR and FQNEAQ (reference sequence). The CDR3 length is 18 residues.

The rearrangement links TRBV7-9 to TRBJ1-3, with a tentative D call TRBD1 (5 bases). This sequence was found in a human donor with COVID-19, enrolled during active disease. The donor label of this sample is uncertain. The sample comprised peripheral blood. In DNA, the CDR3 is TGTGCCAGCAGAAAAGAGACGCAGGGAGGGTATTCTGGAAACACCATATATTTT. This codes for CASRKETQGGYSGNTIYF.